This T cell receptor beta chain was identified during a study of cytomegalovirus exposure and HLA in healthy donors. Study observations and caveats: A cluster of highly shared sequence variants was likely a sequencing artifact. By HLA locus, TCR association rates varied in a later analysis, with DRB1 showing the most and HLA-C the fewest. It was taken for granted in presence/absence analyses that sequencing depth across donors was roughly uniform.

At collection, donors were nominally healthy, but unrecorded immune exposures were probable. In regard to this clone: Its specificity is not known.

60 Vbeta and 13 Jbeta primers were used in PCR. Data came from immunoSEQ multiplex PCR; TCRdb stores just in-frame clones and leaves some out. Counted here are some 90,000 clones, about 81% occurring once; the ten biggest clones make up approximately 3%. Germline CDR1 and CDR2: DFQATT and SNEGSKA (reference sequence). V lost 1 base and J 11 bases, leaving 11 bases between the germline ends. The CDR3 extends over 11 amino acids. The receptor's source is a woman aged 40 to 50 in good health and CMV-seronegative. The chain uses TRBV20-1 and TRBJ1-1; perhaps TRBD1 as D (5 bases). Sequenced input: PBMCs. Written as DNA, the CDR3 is TGCAGTGCTAGAGCTGGGGGGGACGCTTTCTTT. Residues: CSARAGGDAFF.